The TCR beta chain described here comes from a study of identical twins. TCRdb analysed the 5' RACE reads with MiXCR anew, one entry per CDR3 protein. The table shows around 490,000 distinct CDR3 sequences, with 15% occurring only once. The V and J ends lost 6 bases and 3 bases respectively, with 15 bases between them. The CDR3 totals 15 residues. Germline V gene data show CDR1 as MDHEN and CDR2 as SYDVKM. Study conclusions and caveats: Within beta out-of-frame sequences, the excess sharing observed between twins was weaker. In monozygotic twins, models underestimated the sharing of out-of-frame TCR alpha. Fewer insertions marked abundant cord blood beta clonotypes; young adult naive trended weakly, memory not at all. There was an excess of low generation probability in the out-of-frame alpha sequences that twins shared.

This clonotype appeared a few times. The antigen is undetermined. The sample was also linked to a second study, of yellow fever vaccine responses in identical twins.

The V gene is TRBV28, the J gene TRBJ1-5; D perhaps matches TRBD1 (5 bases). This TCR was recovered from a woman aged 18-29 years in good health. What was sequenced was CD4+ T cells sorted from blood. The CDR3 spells CASSWAGGSNQPQHF. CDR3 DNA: TGTGCCAGCAGCTGGGCGGGGGGTTCCAATCAGCCCCAGCATTTT. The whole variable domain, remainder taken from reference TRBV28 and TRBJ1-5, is DVKVTQSSRYLVKRTGEKVFLECVQDMDHENMFWYRQDPGLGLRLIYFSYDVKMKEKGDIPEGYSVSREKKERFSLILESASTNQTSMYLCASSWAGGSNQPQHFGDGTRLSIL.